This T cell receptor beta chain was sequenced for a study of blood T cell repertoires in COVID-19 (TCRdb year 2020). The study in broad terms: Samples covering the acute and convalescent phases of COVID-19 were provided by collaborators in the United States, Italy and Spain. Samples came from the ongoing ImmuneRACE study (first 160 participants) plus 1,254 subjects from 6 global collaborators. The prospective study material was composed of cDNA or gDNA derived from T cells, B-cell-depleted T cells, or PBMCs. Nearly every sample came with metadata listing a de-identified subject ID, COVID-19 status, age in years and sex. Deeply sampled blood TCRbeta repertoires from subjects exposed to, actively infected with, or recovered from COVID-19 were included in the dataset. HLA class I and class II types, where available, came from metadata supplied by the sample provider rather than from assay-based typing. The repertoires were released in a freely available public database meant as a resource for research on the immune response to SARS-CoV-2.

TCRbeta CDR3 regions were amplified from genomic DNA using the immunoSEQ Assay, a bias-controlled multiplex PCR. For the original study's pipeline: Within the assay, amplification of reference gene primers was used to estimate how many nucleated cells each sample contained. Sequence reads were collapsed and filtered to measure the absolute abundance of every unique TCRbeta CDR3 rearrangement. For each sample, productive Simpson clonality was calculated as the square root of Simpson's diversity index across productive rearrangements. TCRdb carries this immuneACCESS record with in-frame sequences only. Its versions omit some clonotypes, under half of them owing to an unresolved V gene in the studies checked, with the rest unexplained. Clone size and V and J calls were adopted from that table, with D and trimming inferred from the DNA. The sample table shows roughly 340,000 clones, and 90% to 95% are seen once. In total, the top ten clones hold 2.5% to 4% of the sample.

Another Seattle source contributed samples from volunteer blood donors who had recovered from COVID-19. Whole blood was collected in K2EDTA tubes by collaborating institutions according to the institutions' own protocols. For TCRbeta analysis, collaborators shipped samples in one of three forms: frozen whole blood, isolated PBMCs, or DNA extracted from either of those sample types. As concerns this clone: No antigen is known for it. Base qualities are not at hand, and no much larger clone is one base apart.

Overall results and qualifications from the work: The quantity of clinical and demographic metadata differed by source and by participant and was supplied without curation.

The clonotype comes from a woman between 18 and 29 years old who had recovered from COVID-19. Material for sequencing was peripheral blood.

The nucleotide sequence reads TGTGCCAGCAGTTACACGAGCGGTACCGCCTACAATGAGCAGTTCTTC. This gives the protein CASSYTSGTAYNEQFF. The V gene is TRBV6-2 or TRBV6-3 and the J gene is TRBJ2-1; TRBD2 is possibly the D segment (5 matching bases). At the junction V is shortened by 2 bases and J by 2 bases, with 13 bases in between. Via the germline V gene, CDR1 is MNHEY and CDR2 SVGEGT. The CDR3 contains 16 residues, cysteine and phenylalanine counted. Here the CDR3 DNA is all that survives: 48 bases in frame from base 1.